This TCR beta chain was captured in a study of PD-1 blockade in classical Hodgkin lymphoma. For the study at large: Nivolumab dosing for patients was 3 mg/kg, administered intravenously every 2 weeks. Study-wide findings and caveats: Relative to healthy donors, newly diagnosed patients reportedly had lower baseline TCR diversity, which was reported as lower still in relapsed/refractory patients. When nivolumab was started under 1 year after ASCT, patients were excluded.

Time point specified: cycle 4 day 1 (C4D1), after less than 7 weeks of nivolumab. All the patients suffered relapse after autologous stem cell transplantation, and brentuximab vedotin exposure differed. V lost 7 bases and J 6 bases, leaving 22 bases between the germline ends. The CDR3 is 15 amino acids. Germline CDR1 is SGHNT and CDR2 is YENEEA. Notes on this clone: Its antigen is as yet unknown.

Assay used: immunoSEQ multiplex PCR; TCRdb lists only in-frame clones, some missing. This table holds about 51,000 clones, about 80% found once. The sequenced sample was peripheral blood mononuclear cells (PBMCs), obtained before the fourth cycle of nivolumab. The origin of this receptor is a human donor with classical Hodgkin lymphoma. The chain uses TRBV11-3 and TRBJ2-7; D is possibly TRBD1 or TRBD2 (6 bases each). The CDR3 DNA is TGTGCCAGCAATCCGGGGGCAGGAAGGACCGGCGAGCAGTACTTC. Translation: CASNPGAGRTGEQYF.